This T cell receptor beta chain was captured by sequencing in a study of blood T cell repertoires in COVID-19. Study summary: Sites across the United States, Italy and Spain contributed samples from acute and convalescent COVID-19. In each case, the material was cDNA or gDNA derived from T cells, B-cell-depleted T cells, or PBMCs.

This CDR3 has 14 amino acids. The germline V gene encodes CDR1 SGHTA and CDR2 FQGNSA. The germline V and J ends were trimmed by 5 bases and 8 bases, with 18 bases remaining between them. Per the authors' pipeline: Nucleated cell number was recorded as an estimate derived from reference gene primer amplification. Generated by immunoSEQ multiplex PCR, the TCRdb table keeps only in-frame clones and is missing some. V and J calls and clone size are given by that table; D and trimming were obtained from the DNA. The table has about 190,000 clones, about 88% seen once. V and J are TRBV7-2 and TRBJ1-2; D is possibly TRBD1 (6 bases). The origin of this receptor is a human donor in a cohort sampled during active COVID-19. Sequenced sample: peripheral blood. The chain's CDR3 is CASSPNRGAGGYTF. In DNA form, the CDR3 reads TGTGCCAGCAGCCCAAATCGGGGGGCCGGGGGCTACACCTTC.